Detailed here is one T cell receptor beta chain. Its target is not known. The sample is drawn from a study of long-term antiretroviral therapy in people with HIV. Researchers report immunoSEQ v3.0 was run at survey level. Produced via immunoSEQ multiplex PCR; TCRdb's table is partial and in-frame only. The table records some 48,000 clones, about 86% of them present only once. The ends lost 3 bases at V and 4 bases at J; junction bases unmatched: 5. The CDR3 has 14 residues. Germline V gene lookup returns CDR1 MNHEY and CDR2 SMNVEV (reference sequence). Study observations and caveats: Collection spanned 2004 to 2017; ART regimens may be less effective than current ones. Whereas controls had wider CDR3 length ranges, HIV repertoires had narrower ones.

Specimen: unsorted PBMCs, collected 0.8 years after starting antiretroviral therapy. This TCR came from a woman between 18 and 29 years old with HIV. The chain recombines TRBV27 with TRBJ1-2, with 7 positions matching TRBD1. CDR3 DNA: TGTGCCAGCAGTTTCTCAGGGGGGGCCTATGGCTACACCTTC. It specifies CASSFSGGAYGYTF.